The clone carrying this T cell receptor (beta chain) was seen only a few times. Its target is not known. This entry is derived from a study of cytomegalovirus exposure and HLA in healthy donors. General study points: A few CMV-associated chains proved CMV antigen-specific in vitro. Most TCRs appeared rarely, but some public TCRs recurred in many donors.

V was pared by 0 bases and J by 5 bases, with 14 bases between. Germline CDR1 and CDR2: LNHNV and YYDKDF (reference sequence). The CDR3 sequence is 15 residues long. Healthy bone marrow donors made up the donor group. Both 60 Vbeta primers and 13 Jbeta primers went into the PCR. Sequencing was performed with immunoSEQ multiplex PCR; in TCRdb, only in-frame clones are kept and a portion is missing. This table has some 140,000 clones, roughly 72% appearing once. The clonotype was recovered from a man aged 30 to 45 in good health and CMV-seronegative. The sequenced sample consisted of PBMCs. The V gene is TRBV15, the J gene TRBJ2-7; TRBD1 is a possible D gene (6 bases). The CDR3, as DNA: TGTGCCACCAGCAGAGAGTCAGGCTGGGACAACGAGCAGTACTTC. Amino acids: CATSRESGWDNEQYF.